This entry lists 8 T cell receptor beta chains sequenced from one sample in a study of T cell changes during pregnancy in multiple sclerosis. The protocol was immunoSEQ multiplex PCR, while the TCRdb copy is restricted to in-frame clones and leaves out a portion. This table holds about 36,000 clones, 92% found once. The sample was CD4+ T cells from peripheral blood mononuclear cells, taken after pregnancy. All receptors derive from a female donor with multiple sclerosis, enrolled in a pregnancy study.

CDR3 sequence reads: CASSFYVPSGAYEQYF. The CDR3, as DNA: TGTGCCAGCAGCTTTTACGTCCCTAGCGGGGCTTACGAGCAGTACTTC. The chain recombines TRBV13 with TRBJ2-7; TRBD2 matches at 9 bases. V dropped 3 bases and J dropped 4; count of bases not matched to a gene: 10. This CDR3 comprises 16 residues. The germline CDR1 and CDR2 sequences are PRHDT and FYEKMQ (reference sequence).

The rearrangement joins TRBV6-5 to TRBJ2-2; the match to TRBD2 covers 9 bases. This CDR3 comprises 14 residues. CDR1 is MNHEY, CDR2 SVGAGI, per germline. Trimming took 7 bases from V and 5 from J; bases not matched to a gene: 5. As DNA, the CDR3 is TGTGCCAGCAAGCTAGCGGGGTTTACCGGGGAGCTGTTTTTT. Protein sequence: CASKLAGFTGELFF.

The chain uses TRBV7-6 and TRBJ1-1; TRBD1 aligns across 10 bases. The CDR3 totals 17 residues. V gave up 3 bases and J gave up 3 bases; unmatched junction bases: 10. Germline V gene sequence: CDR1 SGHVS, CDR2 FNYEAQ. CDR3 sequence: CASSLGRDRGYHTEAFF. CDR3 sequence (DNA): TGTGCCAGCAGCTTGGGTCGGGACAGGGGTTATCACACTGAAGCTTTCTTT.

The CDR3 is CASSPLRTGLYNEQFF. In nucleotides, the CDR3 is TGTGCCAGCTCACCACTTCGGACAGGGCTCTACAATGAGCAGTTCTTC. The rearrangement joins TRBV18 to TRBJ2-1; 8 bases align to TRBD1. CDR3 length: 16 residues. The V segment lost 1 base and the J segment 3 bases; nucleotides outside the gene matches: 5. CDR1 is KGHSH and CDR2 is LQKENI in the germline V gene.

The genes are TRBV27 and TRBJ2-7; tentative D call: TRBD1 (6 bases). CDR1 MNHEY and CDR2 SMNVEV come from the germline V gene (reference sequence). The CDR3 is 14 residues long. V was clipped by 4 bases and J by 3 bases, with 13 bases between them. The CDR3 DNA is TGTGCCAGCAGTTCATATGGACAGAGCTACGAGCAGTACTTC. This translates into CASSSYGQSYEQYF.

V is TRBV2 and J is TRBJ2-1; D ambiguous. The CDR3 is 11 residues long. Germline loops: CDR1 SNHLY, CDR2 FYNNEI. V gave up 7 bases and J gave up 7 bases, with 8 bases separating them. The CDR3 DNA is TGTGCCAGCACCTCCGGGAATGAGCAGTTCTTC. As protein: CASTSGNEQFF.

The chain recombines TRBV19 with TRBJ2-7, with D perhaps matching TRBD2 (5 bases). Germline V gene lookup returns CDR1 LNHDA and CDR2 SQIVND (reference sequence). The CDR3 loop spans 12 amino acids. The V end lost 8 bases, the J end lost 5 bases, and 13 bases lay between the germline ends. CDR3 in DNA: TGTGCCAGTCGGGGATCGGGCCACGAGCAGTACTTC. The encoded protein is CASRGSGHEQYF.

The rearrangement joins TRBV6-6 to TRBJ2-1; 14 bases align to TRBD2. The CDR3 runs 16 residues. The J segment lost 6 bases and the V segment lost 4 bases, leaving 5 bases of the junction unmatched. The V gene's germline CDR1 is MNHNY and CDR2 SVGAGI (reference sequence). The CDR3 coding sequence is TGTGCCAGCAGTTCTGCGGGACTAGCGGGGGCCAATGAGCAGTTCTTC. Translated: CASSSAGLAGANEQFF.